This TCR beta chain was retrieved from a study of cytomegalovirus exposure and HLA in healthy donors. The study, taken as a whole, reports: The authors considered a cluster of highly shared sequence variants likely to be a sequencing artifact. The study found most TCR sequences rare, yet found some public TCRs in many donors. Immune exposure data for these donors was limited to CMV serostatus.

The PCR was carried out with 60 Vbeta primers and 13 Jbeta primers. Profiling relied on immunoSEQ multiplex PCR, and the TCRdb table lists in-frame clones only, not all of them. The data show about 98,000 clones, about 80% seen once. Worth noting for this clone: The antigen remains undetermined.

The sequence was collected from a female donor in good health and CMV-seropositive. Material: PBMCs.

The CDR3 region has the DNA TGCGCCAGCAGCTTGGGGGACAGTAACTACGAGCAGTACTTC. Translating it yields CASSLGDSNYEQYF. The chain uses TRBV5-1 and TRBJ2-7, with TRBD1 matching over 7 bases. Looked up from germline, CDR1 is SGHRS and CDR2 is YFSETQ. Germline trimming cut 0 bases from V and 3 bases from J; bases unmatched to any gene: 3. CDR3 size: 14 residues.